This T cell receptor beta chain derives from a study of blood T cell repertoires in COVID-19. Study background: The study drew acute and convalescent COVID-19 samples from the United States, Italy and Spain.

Methods used by the authors: Cell counts per sample came from amplifying reference gene primers. Clones were sequenced by immunoSEQ multiplex PCR, and TCRdb holds only the in-frame ones, with some missing. V, J and clone size are those of that table, while D and trimming were read from the DNA. Among a few hundred thousand clones listed, around four fifths were seen once. This CDR3 has 17 amino acids. Germline V gene lookup returns CDR1 SGHAT and CDR2 FQNNGV. The V segment lost 5 bases and the J segment 0 bases; nucleotides outside the gene matches: 7. The specimen sequenced was PBMCs or T cells enriched from blood (not recorded which). The TCR sequence derives from a young man with acute COVID-19. The chain links TRBV11-2 to TRBJ1-6; 7 bases match TRBD1. The CDR3 coding sequence is TGTGCCAGCAGCGCCCCGGACAGGAGCTCCTATAATTCACCCCTCCACTTT. This encodes CASSAPDRSSYNSPLHF.